This TCR beta chain was profiled in a study of blood T cell repertoires in COVID-19. Looking at the study overall: The study drew acute and convalescent COVID-19 samples from the United States, Italy and Spain. T cells, B-cell-depleted T cells, or PBMCs provided the cDNA or gDNA that served as material.

Methods used by the authors: Amplification with reference gene primers provided the estimates of nucleated cell counts. Profiled with immunoSEQ multiplex PCR; TCRdb holds only in-frame clones, not every one. V, J and clone size reflect that table, while D and trimming were determined from the DNA. The table records over 200,000 clones, roughly four fifths of them present only once. Trimming took 3 bases from V and 0 from J, leaving 15 bases between them. This CDR3 contains 17 residues. CDR1 is LGHNA and CDR2 is YSLEER in the germline V gene. Sequencing was performed on peripheral blood. The receptor comes from a middle-aged woman with acute or convalescent COVID-19. The chain combines TRBV4-3 with TRBJ2-1; D may be TRBD2 (7 bases). The CDR3 reads CASSQGGAGSSYNEQFF. The CDR3 DNA reads TGCGCCAGCAGCCAGGGGGGGGCGGGAAGCTCCTACAATGAGCAGTTCTTC.